This T cell receptor beta chain originates from a study of CD4 T cells in relation to SARS-CoV-2 and coronaviruses. Background on the study: PBMCs were cultured with antigen for roughly 11 days before TCR beta sequencing. Negative control cultures got HIV-1 Nef peptides or no peptide.

Assay: immunoSEQ multiplex PCR; the TCRdb copy retains only in-frame clones and omits some. The sample shows 25,000 to 35,000 clones, around 72% of them seen only once. A note on this clone: Its antigen is unknown.

Unexposed donor CD4+ T cells date from about 2011-2018, before the COVID-19 pandemic. After approximately ten days of culture, CD4+ T cells were isolated. Testing used SARS-CoV-2 S/N and four cold-coronavirus spikes on unexposed-donor CD4+ T cells, cells permitting. The CDR3 extends over 15 amino acids. Germline CDR1 and CDR2: SGHDT and YYEEEE. The ends lost 0 bases at V and 5 bases at J; junction bases unmatched: 4. Study-wide findings and caveats: In roughly 65% of donors, memory CD4+ clonotypes crossrecognized SARS-CoV-2 and at least one common cold coronavirus spike.

The chain couples TRBV5-6 to TRBJ2-2; 7 nucleotides agree with TRBD2. This TCR came from a human donor in good health. The sequencing sample was made of CD4+ T cells from PBMCs, cultured in vitro. CDR3 nucleotide sequence: TGTGCCAGCAGCTTGGATACCGGGGGGACCGGGGAGCTGTTTTTT. Protein sequence: CASSLDTGGTGELFF. The full variable domain, with the rest looked up from reference TRBV5-6 and TRBJ2-2, is DAGVTQSPTHLIKTRGQQVTLRCSPKSGHDTVSWYQQALGQGPQFIFQYYEEEERQRGNFPDRFSGHQFPNYSSELNVNALLLGDSALYLCASSLDTGGTGELFFGEGSRLTVL.